Below are 30 T cell receptor beta chains sequenced from a single sample in a study of long-term antiretroviral therapy in people with HIV. Survey level was the resolution at which the v3.0 immunoSEQ assay ran. Libraries were prepared by immunoSEQ multiplex PCR; TCRdb keeps only in-frame clonotypes and omits some of them. The sample contains 20,000 to 25,000 clones, 60% to 80% of which appear only once. This specimen was unsorted PBMCs, taken less than 1.8 years before starting antiretroviral therapy. These TCRs come from a woman aged 40 to 49 with HIV.

The V call is TRBV4-3, the J call TRBJ2-7, with 10 bases fitting TRBD2. This CDR3 is built from 18 residues. Germline CDR1 and CDR2: LGHNA and YSLEER. Trimming took 1 base from V and 0 from J; bases not matched to a gene: 9. The chain's CDR3 is CASSQVLLAGAGSYEQYF. For the CDR3, the DNA is TGCGCCAGCAGCCAAGTGTTGCTAGCGGGGGCTGGCTCCTACGAGCAGTACTTC.

The gene calls are TRBV18 and TRBJ2-2; D is unresolved. Germline CDR1 reads KGHSH; CDR2 reads LQKENI. CDR3 length: 16 residues. Trimming stripped 1 base from V and 3 bases from J, with 12 bases between. CDR3 DNA: TGTGCCAGCTCACCACAGGGTCCCCTTGACACCGGGGAGCTGTTTTTT. It codes for CASSPQGPLDTGELFF. Complete variable domain (other parts from reference TRBV18 and TRBJ2-2): NAGVMQNPRHLVRRRGQEARLRCSPMKGHSHVYWYRQLPEEGLKFMVYLQKENIIDESGMPKERFSAEFPKEGPSILRIQQVVRGDSAAYFCASSPQGPLDTGELFFGEGSRLTVL.

The J gene is TRBJ1-1, the V gene TRBV19; 10 bases fit TRBD1. Germline assignment: CDR1 LNHDA and CDR2 SQIVND (reference sequence). CDR3 length: 14 residues. V was clipped by 6 bases and J by 3 bases; unmatched bases: 4. CDR3 sequence reads: CASRWDRGDTEAFF. In DNA, the CDR3 is TGTGCCAGTAGATGGGACAGGGGCGACACTGAAGCTTTCTTT.

The chain recombines TRBV11-2 with TRBJ2-1; D may match TRBD1 or TRBD2 (5 bases each). With 1 base removed from V and 5 bases from J, the gap between germline ends came to 9 bases. The germline V gene encodes CDR1 SGHAT and CDR2 FQNNGV. The CDR3 has 14 residues. CDR3 region: CASSLAGPNNEQFF. CDR3 nucleotide sequence: TGTGCCAGCAGCTTAGCGGGACCGAACAATGAGCAGTTCTTC.

CDR3 nucleotide sequence: TGCGCCAGCAGCCAAGAGAAGACGGGACATTTGGGCAATCAGCCCCAGCATTTT. Translated, it gives CASSQEKTGHLGNQPQHF. The V call is TRBV4-1, the J call TRBJ1-5; D is perhaps TRBD1 (6 bases). There are 18 residues in the CDR3. CDR1 MGHRA and CDR2 YSYEKL come from the germline V gene. V shed 0 bases and J shed 2 bases, with 17 bases lying between them.

The chain recombines TRBV10-3 with TRBJ1-1; 11 nucleotides align to TRBD1. V shed 6 bases, J shed 7 bases, and the junction held 4 bases outside the gene matches. The CDR3 has 13 residues. Looked up from germline, CDR1 is ENHRY and CDR2 is SYGVKD. This CDR3 reads CAISWTGGSEAFF. CDR3 nucleotide sequence: TGTGCCATCAGCTGGACAGGGGGCAGTGAAGCTTTCTTT.

The CDR3 DNA is TGTGCCAGCAGTAGACAAGTCACTCAAGAGACCCAGTACTTC. Encoded protein: CASSRQVTQETQYF. This chain connects TRBV9 to TRBJ2-5; D uncertain. This CDR3 is built from 14 residues. Trimming shortened V by 5 bases and J by 2 bases, and 13 bases separated the two germline ends. From germline, CDR1 is SGDLS and CDR2 YYNGEE.

V usage is TRBV21-1 and J usage is TRBJ1-1; no check of the table's D call, TRBD1, against the DNA was made. TRBV21-1 is labeled a pseudogene. CDR3 length: 18 residues. In DNA, the CDR3 is TGTGCCAGCAGCAAATCTTACCTGAGACAGGGGGCCAACACTGAAGCTTTCTTT. Translation gives CASSKSYLRQGANTEAFF.

This clone was found once. The V gene is TRBV19, the J gene TRBJ1-4, with D uncertain. Trimming removed 3 bases at V and 5 bases at J, with 7 bases between. From germline, CDR1 is LNHDA and CDR2 SQIVND (reference sequence). This CDR3 contains 13 residues. DNA for the CDR3: TGTGCCAGTAGTATCGGAACAAATGAAAAACTGTTTTTT. Translating it yields CASSIGTNEKLFF.

Here the CDR3 reads CAWSEGSNSPLHF. CDR3 bases: TGTGCCTGGAGTGAAGGAAGTAATTCACCCCTCCACTTT. J is TRBJ1-6 and V is TRBV30; no reliable D call. In germline, CDR1 is GTSNPN, CDR2 SVGIG (reference sequence). The CDR3 extends over 13 amino acids. The germline V and J ends were trimmed by 1 base and 6 bases, with 7 bases remaining between them. The complete variable domain, with remaining parts taken from reference TRBV30 and TRBJ1-6, reads SQTIHQWPATLVQPVGSPLSLECTVEGTSNPNLYWYRQAAGRGLQLLFYSVGIGQISSEVPQNLSASRPQDRQFILSSKKLLLSDSGFYLCAWSEGSNSPLHFGNGTRLTVT.

The chain links TRBV7-2 to TRBJ2-7; no clear D gene. This CDR3 has 13 residues. Germline V lookup: CDR1 SGHTA, CDR2 FQGNSA. Trimming removed 5 bases at V and 3 bases at J, with 11 bases between. The CDR3 protein is CASSGEAGYEQYF. CDR3 DNA sequence: TGTGCCAGCAGCGGGGAAGCCGGCTACGAGCAGTACTTC.

This chain joins TRBV5-5 and TRBJ2-1, with 9 bases matching TRBD2. CDR1 is SGHKS and CDR2 is YYEKEE in the germline V gene (reference sequence). The CDR3 spans 20 residues. V was pared by 1 base and J by 1 base, with 15 bases of the junction left unmatched. The CDR3 region has the DNA TGTGCCAGCAGCTTGAATCCCTTCGGTAGCGGGAGAGGGTCCTACAATGAGCAGTTCTTC. This gives the protein CASSLNPFGSGRGSYNEQFF.

The rearrangement uses TRBV2 and TRBJ1-1; no reliable D call. Trimming took off 5 bases at V and 1 base at J, with 5 bases between the two ends. The CDR3 runs to 12 residues. Looked up from germline, CDR1 is SNHLY and CDR2 is FYNNEI. The CDR3, as DNA: TGTGCCAGCAGTCAACAGAACACTGAAGCTTTCTTT. This translates into CASSQQNTEAFF.

The genes are TRBV7-2 and TRBJ2-7; 10 positions match TRBD1. Trimming took 4 bases from V and 2 from J; bases not matched to a gene: 5. This CDR3 is 15 amino acids long. Germline V gene sequence: CDR1 SGHTA, CDR2 FQGNSA. Here the CDR3 reads CASSYTGTGAYEQYF. The CDR3, as DNA: TGTGCCAGCAGCTACACCGGGACAGGGGCCTACGAGCAGTACTTC.

The rearrangement links TRBV18 to TRBJ2-1; 8 bases fit TRBD1. This CDR3 is built from 13 residues. The germline gives CDR1 KGHSH, CDR2 LQKENI. V lost 4 bases and J lost 7; bases outside the gene matches: 3. The CDR3 protein is CASSRQGANEQFF. The CDR3 nucleotides are TGTGCCAGCTCACGCCAGGGGGCGAATGAGCAGTTCTTC.

Concerning this clone itself: Compared with germline, one end of the junction differs, possibly owing to a read error. This sequence joins TRBV5-4 and TRBJ1-3; D is uncertain. This CDR3 is 13 amino acids long. Looked up from germline, CDR1 is SGHNT and CDR2 is YYREEE (reference sequence). The CDR3 DNA is TGTGCCAGCAGCTTCCGGACTGGGAACACCATATATTTT. This gives the protein CASSFRTGNTIYF.

In DNA form, the CDR3 reads TGTGCCAGCAGCTTAGCGGGGGTCAACTCTGGGGCCAACGTCCTGACTTTC. The encoded protein is CASSLAGVNSGANVLTF. This chain connects TRBV7-9 to TRBJ2-6, with D perhaps matching TRBD1 or TRBD2 (5 bases each). CDR1 is SEHNR, CDR2 FQNEAQ, per germline (reference sequence). The CDR3 spans 17 residues. V lost 0 bases to trimming and J lost 0 bases, with 9 bases between them. The variable domain in full, completed from reference TRBV7-9 and TRBJ2-6, reads DTGVSQNPRHKITKRGQNVTFRCDPISEHNRLYWYRQTLGQGPEFLTYFQNEAQLEKSRLLSDRFSAERPKGSFSTLEIQRTEQGDSAMYLCASSLAGVNSGANVLTFGAGSRLTVL.

This chain connects TRBV5-1 to TRBJ2-1, with D tentatively TRBD1 (5 bases). CDR1 is SGHRS and CDR2 is YFSETQ in the germline V gene. The V gene lost 0 bases and the J gene lost 5 bases, with 6 bases spanning the gap. This CDR3 is built from 13 residues. CDR3 in DNA: TGCGCCAGCAGCTTGGTAGGGGACAATGAGCAGTTCTTC. It encodes CASSLVGDNEQFF.

V gene TRBV5-6 combines with J gene TRBJ1-2, with D unresolved. Per germline, CDR1 SGHDT and CDR2 YYEEEE. The CDR3 is made up of 16 amino acids. Trimming removed 4 bases at V and 4 bases at J, with 20 bases between. CDR3 sequence: CASSPSFRKSTYGYTF. CDR3 sequence (DNA): TGTGCCAGCAGCCCCTCTTTCAGGAAATCCACCTATGGCTACACCTTC.

The V and J genes are TRBV4-2 and TRBJ2-2; D is unresolved. The CDR3 is 15 amino acids. Trimming left V 2 bases short and J 6 bases short, with 13 bases between. In germline, CDR1 is LGHNA, CDR2 YNFKEQ. CDR3 in amino acids: CASSQKKEIAGELFF. CDR3 nucleotide sequence: TGTGCCAGCAGCCAAAAAAAGGAAATCGCCGGGGAGCTGTTTTTT.

The gene calls are TRBV6-1 and TRBJ2-2; 8 bases are shared with TRBD2. The V gene's germline CDR1 is MNHNS and CDR2 SASEGT. The CDR3 consists of 13 residues. V gave up 7 bases and J gave up 7 bases; unmatched junction bases: 5. The CDR3 DNA follows: TGTGCCAGCACCAGCGGGAGAGTCGGGGAGCTGTTTTTT. This sequence encodes CASTSGRVGELFF.

The chain carries TRBV10-2 and TRBJ2-7; D is perhaps TRBD1 (5 bases). Germline V gene sequence: CDR1 WSHSY, CDR2 SAAADI. The length of the CDR3 is 14 residues. The V end was cut by 2 bases, the J end by 2 bases, with 10 bases between. CDR3 in DNA: TGCGCCAGCAGTGAGGGCAGGGTAGCCTACGAGCAGTACTTC. Translation gives CASSEGRVAYEQYF.

The chain carries TRBV18 and TRBJ2-2, with D hard to call. V lost 2 bases, J lost 2 bases, and 12 bases lay in between. Looked up from germline, CDR1 is KGHSH and CDR2 is LQKENI. The CDR3 has 16 residues. The CDR3 reads CASSPMGVPNTGELFF. The CDR3 DNA reads as TGTGCCAGCTCACCAATGGGTGTCCCTAACACCGGGGAGCTGTTTTTT.

This clone is labeled as medium-sized (0.01 to 0.1%). This rearrangement joins TRBV2 to TRBJ1-2; 10 bases are a match to TRBD1. Germline CDR1 is SNHLY and CDR2 is FYNNEI. The CDR3 covers 13 residues. V shed 6 bases and J 7 bases; nucleotides not matched to a gene: 5. This CDR3 is CASRGQGRGGYTF. CDR3 DNA sequence: TGTGCCAGCAGGGGACAGGGGAGAGGTGGCTACACCTTC.

The J gene is TRBJ2-1, the V gene TRBV15; D remains unclear. The CDR3 is 13 amino acids. Trimming cost V 4 bases and J 4 bases, with 8 bases left between them. Germline assignment: CDR1 LNHNV and CDR2 YYDKDF (reference sequence). The CDR3 nucleotides are TGTGCCACCAGCATTCCCCCATACAATGAGCAGTTCTTC. Its protein product is CATSIPPYNEQFF.

The rearrangement links TRBV5-4 to TRBJ1-1; TRBD1 matches at 11 bases. This CDR3 has 16 residues. Germline V gene sequence: CDR1 SGHNT, CDR2 YYREEE (reference sequence). The J segment lost 5 bases and the V segment lost 5 bases, leaving 11 bases of the junction unmatched. CDR3 residues: CASRVRDRGALTEAFF. CDR3 coding DNA: TGTGCCAGCAGGGTCCGGGACAGGGGGGCGTTAACTGAAGCTTTCTTT.

This clone was found once. The chain couples TRBV6-1 to TRBJ2-5, with D hard to call. The CDR3 runs to 15 residues. V gave up 2 bases and J gave up 2 bases, with 12 bases separating them. Germline-derived CDR1 and CDR2 are MNHNS and SASEGT. CDR3 nucleotide sequence: TGTGCCAGCAGTGAACCGGGCAGAAGGCAAGAGACCCAGTACTTC. Amino acid sequence: CASSEPGRRQETQYF.

The chain uses TRBV5-4 and TRBJ2-5; no definite D call. Germline-derived CDR1 and CDR2 are SGHNT and YYREEE (reference sequence). The V gene lost 4 bases and the J gene lost 5 bases, with 21 bases spanning the gap. The CDR3 has 16 residues. The CDR3 DNA reads TGTGCCAGCAGCCCCGGTGGAGTCCTTCGTGGGGAGACCCAGTACTTC. It is translated as CASSPGGVLRGETQYF.

This clone was seen just once. Here the CDR3 reads CASSPYPGAYFYYGYTF. The CDR3 coding sequence is TGTGCCAGCAGCCCTTACCCAGGGGCCTACTTCTACTATGGCTACACCTTC. V is TRBV13 and J is TRBJ1-2; possible D gene TRBD1, 6 bases. Germline V gene lookup returns CDR1 PRHDT and CDR2 FYEKMQ (reference sequence). The CDR3 runs to 17 residues. Trimming removed 5 bases at V and 3 bases at J, with 22 bases between.

This clone was seen only once. The chain recombines TRBV27 with TRBJ1-1; tentative D call: TRBD1 (5 bases). V dropped 6 bases and J dropped 1 base, with 12 bases sitting between them. The CDR3 totals 14 residues. Germline loops: CDR1 MNHEY, CDR2 SMNVEV (reference sequence). The CDR3 bases are TGTGCCAGCAGCCTACAGGTTCGGAACACTGAAGCTTTCTTT. Translation gives CASSLQVRNTEAFF.